The 21 T cell receptor beta chains below come from one sample, sequenced in a study of spatial heterogeneity in lung cancer. Whole-study results and caveats: Mutation tallies in tumors tracked expanded intratumoral alpha and beta TCR counts.

These TCRs' antigens remain unknown. Via MiXCR, TCRdb re-called the 5' RACE reads, giving one row per CDR3 protein. The sample carries under 5,500 distinct CDR3 sequences, 5% to 6.5% recorded once. The time point is: sample taken at primary tumor resection. The source was lung tumor tissue, collected at surgery. The receptors come from a male donor with early-stage non-small cell lung cancer.

This clonotype occurred many times. The chain has TRBV20-1 and TRBJ2-5, with TRBD1 matching 8 bases. CDR3 length: 12 amino acids. CDR1 DFQATT and CDR2 SNEGSKA come from the germline V gene (reference sequence). V lost 6 bases, J lost 3 bases, and 3 bases stayed unmatched. The CDR3 DNA is TGCAGTGCCCAGGACAGGGAAGAGACCCAGTACTTC. It translates to CSAQDREETQYF.

This clonotype was seen repeatedly, ten times or more. The chain links TRBV2 to TRBJ2-1; TRBD2 agrees at 9 bases. CDR1 and CDR2 (germline): SNHLY, FYNNEI. V lost 8 bases and J lost 0; bases outside the gene matches: 14. This CDR3 region has 18 residues. Written as DNA, the CDR3 is TGTGCCAGCCAGGGGGTCGGGACTAGCCTCTCCTCCTACAATGAGCAGTTCTTC. This encodes CASQGVGTSLSSYNEQFF.

This clonotype was counted many times. The rearrangement links TRBV20-1 to TRBJ2-5; 9 nucleotides line up with TRBD1. The J segment lost 3 bases and the V segment lost 7 bases, leaving 3 bases of the junction unmatched. Germline V gives CDR1 DFQATT, CDR2 SNEGSKA (reference sequence). This CDR3 region has 12 residues. This chain's CDR3 is CSGGTGKETQYF. DNA of the CDR3: TGCAGTGGGGGGACAGGGAAAGAGACCCAGTACTTC.

A few counts support this clonotype. J is TRBJ2-7 and V is TRBV28; D gene uncertain. V lost 4 bases to trimming and J lost 9 bases, with 16 bases between them. Per germline, CDR1 MDHEN and CDR2 SYDVKM. The CDR3 totals 13 residues. CDR3 coding DNA: TGTGCCAGCAGTTCGCCCCCCGTATACACGCAGTACTTC. Translating it yields CASSSPPVYTQYF.

This clonotype is medium-sized by share. The chain links TRBV7-3 to TRBJ2-3; 8 nucleotides align to TRBD1. The V and J ends lost 5 bases and 5 bases, in that order; junction bases with no gene match: 6. Germline-derived CDR1 and CDR2 are SGHTA and FQGTGA. The CDR3 runs 14 residues. CDR3 region: CASSPGQVGDTQYF. CDR3 nucleotide sequence: TGTGCCAGCAGCCCGGGACAGGTGGGAGATACGCAGTATTTT. Complete variable domain (other parts from reference TRBV7-3 and TRBJ2-3): GAGVSQTPSNKVTEKGKYVELRCDPISGHTALYWYRQSLGQGPEFLIYFQGTGAADDSGLPNDRFFAVRPEGSVSTLKIQRTERGDSAVYLCASSPGQVGDTQYFGPGTRLTVL.

This clonotype has a count of ten or more. The chain couples TRBV7-9 to TRBJ2-7; D could derive from TRBD1 or TRBD2 (7 bases each). This CDR3 contains 16 residues. Germline V gene data show CDR1 as SEHNR and CDR2 as FQNEAQ (reference sequence). Between the trimmed V and J ends, which lost 3 bases and 3 bases, there was a span of 18 bases. CDR3 sequence: CASSFQRDRPDYEQYF. The CDR3 region has the DNA TGTGCCAGCAGCTTCCAGCGGGACAGACCTGACTACGAGCAGTACTTC.

This clonotype was counted at least ten times. The J gene is TRBJ2-6, the V gene TRBV6-5; D is uncertain. The germline gives CDR1 MNHEY, CDR2 SVGAGI. The CDR3 has 16 amino acids. V was shortened by 5 bases and J by 3 bases, with 14 bases between the two germline ends. CDR3 bases: TGTGCCAGCAGTACTCTACATGGGGTTGGGGCCAACGTCCTGACTTTC. Its translation is CASSTLHGVGANVLTF.

The sample holds a few counts of this clonotype. CDR3 loop: CSVELAARGTGELFF. The CDR3 DNA reads TGCAGCGTTGAACTAGCTGCCCGGGGCACCGGGGAGCTGTTTTTT. The chain uses TRBV29-1 and TRBJ2-2; perhaps TRBD2 as D (5 bases). The V end was cut by 2 bases, the J end by 4 bases, with 14 bases between. This CDR3 contains 15 residues. Germline V gene sequence: CDR1 SQVTM, CDR2 ANQGSEA.

By its share, this clonotype is large. The chain employs TRBV12-3 or TRBV12-4 and TRBJ2-5; 8 bases agree with TRBD1. The junction had 6 bases not matched to a gene; V was cut back by 2 bases and J by 4 bases. CDR3 length equals 15 residues. CDR3 residues: CASSLWDRYPETQYF. The DNA of the CDR3 is TGTGCCAGCAGTTTATGGGACAGGTACCCAGAGACCCAGTACTTC.

This clonotype was observed many times. The V call is TRBV24-1, the J call TRBJ2-1; 9 positions agree with TRBD2. Germline V CDR1 and CDR2: KGHDR, SFDVKD. The CDR3 length is 15 residues. J gave up 8 bases and V 1 base, and 5 bases lay outside the gene matches. In DNA form, the CDR3 reads TGTGCCACCAGTGATTTAGGAGCGGGAGGAGATGAGCAGTTCTTC. Translation gives CATSDLGAGGDEQFF.

By sample share, this clonotype is large. The chain uses TRBV28 and TRBJ1-6; weak D call: TRBD1 (5 bases). Germline V gene sequence: CDR1 MDHEN, CDR2 SYDVKM. Trimming took off 8 bases at V and 14 bases at J, with 13 bases between the two ends. The CDR3 length is 11 residues. The CDR3: CASAGGLTLHF. DNA for the CDR3: TGTGCCAGCGCCGGGGGTCTAACCCTCCACTTT.

The rearrangement joins TRBV29-1 to TRBJ1-1; unclear D gene. CDR3 size: 12 residues. Trimming shortened V by 4 bases and J by 1 base, and 7 bases separated the two germline ends. The germline gives CDR1 SQVTM, CDR2 ANQGSEA. The CDR3 nucleotides read TGCAGCGTTGGAGGCGGGAACACTGAAGCTTTCTTT. This gives the protein CSVGGGNTEAFF.

This clonotype has a handful of counts. The rearrangement links TRBV7-2 to TRBJ2-5; D not resolved. V was cut by 5 bases and J by 5 bases, with 12 bases left in between. This CDR3 is built from 13 residues. Germline lookup yields CDR1 SGHTA and CDR2 FQGNSA. CDR3: CASSISLAETQYF. In DNA, the CDR3 is TGTGCCAGCAGCATCTCTTTGGCGGAGACCCAGTACTTC.

By proportion, this clonotype is medium-sized (0.01 to 0.1%). V is TRBV20-1 and J is TRBJ1-1, with TRBD1 identical over 7 bases. The germline V gene has CDR1 DFQATT and CDR2 SNEGSKA (reference sequence). Unmatched junction bases numbered 8, after V lost 0 bases and J lost 1 base. This CDR3 spans 16 amino acids. CDR3 protein: CSAREAGTVANTEAFF. The CDR3 DNA follows: TGCAGTGCTAGAGAGGCAGGGACAGTCGCGAACACTGAAGCTTTCTTT.

Many counts were recorded for this clonotype. The gene calls are TRBV7-2 and TRBJ2-7; D remains unclear. This CDR3 spans 14 amino acids. Between the trimmed V and J ends, which lost 1 base and 0 bases, there was a span of 7 bases. Germline values: CDR1 SGHTA, CDR2 FQGNSA. This chain's CDR3 is CASSLGHSSYEQYF. CDR3 DNA: TGTGCCAGCAGCTTAGGGCATAGCTCCTACGAGCAGTACTTC.

This clonotype was picked up a small number of times. The chain employs TRBV4-2 and TRBJ2-6, with no clear D. This CDR3 is 17 amino acids long. V shed 0 bases and J shed 0 bases, with 9 bases lying between them. From germline, CDR1 is LGHNA and CDR2 YNFKEQ. CDR3 bases: TGTGCCAGCAGCCAAGAAGTAAGAAACTCTGGGGCCAACGTCCTGACTTTC. Protein sequence: CASSQEVRNSGANVLTF.

This clonotype occurred a few times. This chain joins TRBV6-5 and TRBJ2-7; weak D call: TRBD1 (6 bases). Germline V lookup: CDR1 MNHEY, CDR2 SVGAGI. V shed 4 bases and J shed 6 bases, with 13 bases lying between them. CDR3 length: 13 amino acids. For the CDR3, the DNA is TGTGCCAGCAGTTTAGGGACAATGAGCGAGCAGTACTTC. It is translated as CASSLGTMSEQYF.

This clonotype was counted at least ten times. J is TRBJ1-2 and V is TRBV20-1, with D unresolved. This CDR3 comprises 13 residues. CDR1 and CDR2 (germline): DFQATT, SNEGSKA (reference sequence). Deletions cut 0 bases from V and 1 base from J, with 6 bases between. The CDR3 spells CSARDEFNYGYTF. The CDR3 DNA reads as TGCAGTGCTAGAGACGAGTTTAACTATGGCTACACCTTC.

The chain recombines TRBV6-6 with TRBJ2-7; D ambiguous. The V end lost 2 bases, the J end lost 3 bases, and 11 bases lay between the germline ends. The germline CDR1 and CDR2 sequences are MNHNY and SVGAGI (reference sequence). This CDR3 comprises 14 residues. The DNA of the CDR3 is TGTGCCAGCAGTTACGCCGTTTCTGACTACGAGCAGTACTTC. Its translation is CASSYAVSDYEQYF.

The chain joins TRBV5-1 to TRBJ1-3; no reliable D call. The germline V gene encodes CDR1 SGHRS and CDR2 YFSETQ. The CDR3 contains 16 residues. The ends were cut back, 4 bases at V and 1 base at J, with 15 bases in the middle. CDR3 protein: CASSLTAPSSGNTIYF. The CDR3, as DNA: TGCGCCAGCAGCCTCACCGCACCAAGTTCTGGAAACACCATATATTTT.

This clonotype was seen repeatedly, ten times or more. The genes are TRBV7-2 and TRBJ2-5; 7 bases map to TRBD1. The V segment lost 5 bases and the J segment 5 bases; nucleotides outside the gene matches: 8. The CDR3 length is 14 residues. Germline CDR1 and CDR2: SGHTA and FQGNSA. Written as DNA, the CDR3 is TGTGCCAGCAGCATTTCCGGGACAGCGGAGACCCAGTACTTC. It yields the protein CASSISGTAETQYF.